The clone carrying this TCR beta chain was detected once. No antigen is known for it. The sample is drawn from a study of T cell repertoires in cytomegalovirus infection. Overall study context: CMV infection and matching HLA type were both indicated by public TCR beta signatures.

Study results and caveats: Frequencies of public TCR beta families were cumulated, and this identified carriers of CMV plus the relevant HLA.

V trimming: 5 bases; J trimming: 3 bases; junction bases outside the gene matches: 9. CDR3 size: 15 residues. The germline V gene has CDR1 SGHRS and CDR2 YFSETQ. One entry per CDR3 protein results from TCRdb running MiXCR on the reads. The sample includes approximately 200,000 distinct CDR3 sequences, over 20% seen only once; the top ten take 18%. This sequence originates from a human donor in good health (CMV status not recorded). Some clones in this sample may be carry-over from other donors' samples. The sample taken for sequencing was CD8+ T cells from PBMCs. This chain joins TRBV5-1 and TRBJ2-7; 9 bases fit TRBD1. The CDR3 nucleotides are TGCGCCAGCAGTTTAACCGGGACAGGGAACTACGAGCAGTACTTC. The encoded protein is CASSLTGTGNYEQYF. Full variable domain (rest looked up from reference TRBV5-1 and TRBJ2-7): KAGVTQTPRYLIKTRGQQVTLSCSPISGHRSVSWYQQTPGQGLQFLFEYFSETQRNKGNFPGRFSGRQFSNSRSEMNVSTLELGDSALYLCASSLTGTGNYEQYFGPGTRLTVT.